This TCR beta chain was captured in a study of blood T cells in healthy people across ages. Study results and caveats: As naive T cell percentage varied, TCR beta diversity correlated strongly with it.

From germline, CDR1 is SGHRS and CDR2 YFSETQ. Trimming pared 4 bases from V and 0 bases from J, leaving 13 bases between. This CDR3 is built from 15 residues. Primed by a sample-barcoded 5' primer and a J-beta primer mix, a second PCR proceeded for about 6 to 11 cycles. TCRdb used MiXCR to reprocess the 5' RACE reads, holding one entry per CDR3 protein. Of nearly 800,000 distinct CDR3 sequences detected, approximately 25% appear once; the ten largest clones hold under 4.5%. This clonotype was observed a handful of times. Its antigen is undetermined. Collection of approximately 9.3 milliliters of peripheral blood was performed for each donor. These same records also appear under a second study, on T cells of mothers and their children. That source notes: Samples were provided by three healthy Caucasian mothers and their six children.

V is TRBV5-1 and J is TRBJ1-1; tentative D call: TRBD1 (6 bases). The sample comprised blood. This TCR was recovered from a boy aged 5-17 years in good health. DNA for the CDR3: TGCGCCAGCAGCCTAACAGGGTACTTGAACACTGAAGCTTTCTTT. Its translation: CASSLTGYLNTEAFF.